These 13 T cell receptor beta chains share one sample of origin, sequenced in a study of identifying expanded T cells in peripheral blood. TCRdb's table, derived via immunoSEQ multiplex PCR, lists solely in-frame clones and lacks some. This table has approximately 81,000 clones, roughly 84% appearing once. The sample was blood. All receptors come from a person aged 18 to 75 in good health.

This clone was counted only a few times. V and J are TRBV5-1 and TRBJ2-2, with a tentative D call TRBD1 (5 bases). This CDR3 is 17 amino acids long. Between the trimmed V and J ends, which lost 4 bases and 0 bases, there was a span of 16 bases. Germline-derived CDR1 and CDR2 are SGHRS and YFSETQ. The CDR3 region has the DNA TGCGCCAGCAGCCCTCAGCCAGGGTTAGCGAACACCGGGGAGCTGTTTTTT. This encodes CASSPQPGLANTGELFF.

This clone showed up just once. J is TRBJ2-5 and V is TRBV7-3; a possible D gene is TRBD2 (6 bases). V was pared by 5 bases and J by 5 bases, with 12 bases between. Germline lookup yields CDR1 SGHTA and CDR2 FQGTGA. The CDR3 length is 13 residues. The chain's CDR3 is CASSPGVLETQYF. The CDR3 DNA reads as TGTGCCAGCAGCCCGGGGGTTTTGGAGACCCAGTACTTC.

The chain recombines TRBV18 with TRBJ1-1; TRBD1 agrees at 9 bases. This CDR3 has 14 amino acids. Looked up from germline, CDR1 is KGHSH and CDR2 is LQKENI. The V and J ends lost 3 bases and 6 bases, in that order; junction bases with no gene match: 5. For the CDR3, the DNA is TGTGCCAGCTCACCCCGGGACAGGGCTCCTGAAGCTTTCTTT. It is translated as CASSPRDRAPEAFF.

This chain joins TRBV9 and TRBJ1-2; a weak D match, TRBD1 (5 bases). Germline V gene sequence: CDR1 SGDLS, CDR2 YYNGEE. V lost 2 bases and J 2 bases, leaving 10 bases between the germline ends. This CDR3 is 14 amino acids long. The CDR3 here is CASSVAGGNYGYTF. The DNA for the CDR3 is TGTGCCAGCAGCGTTGCCGGGGGAAACTATGGCTACACCTTC.

This chain uses TRBV7-8 with TRBJ2-3; 10 bases are shared with TRBD2. The CDR3 length is 18 residues. The germline gives CDR1 SGHVS, CDR2 FQNEAQ. V was clipped by 7 bases and J by 3 bases; unmatched bases: 16. The CDR3 nucleotides read TGTGCCAGCATCGGGTGGGCTAGCGGGAGAAAGAGGACAGATACGCAGTATTTT. It encodes CASIGWASGRKRTDTQYF.

The V call is TRBV6-5, the J call TRBJ1-5, with a possible D match to TRBD1 (5 bases). CDR1 is MNHEY and CDR2 is SVGAGI in the germline V gene. This CDR3 has 15 residues. The germline V and J ends were trimmed by 5 bases and 4 bases, with 15 bases remaining between them. CDR3 DNA sequence: TGTGCCAGCAGTACGGGACCCCGGGAAAATCAGCCCCAGCATTTT. Translating it yields CASSTGPRENQPQHF.

The J gene is TRBJ2-2, the V gene TRBV5-1; TRBD2 agrees at 10 bases. Germline V CDR1 and CDR2: SGHRS, YFSETQ. The V and J ends lost 3 bases and 2 bases, in that order; junction bases with no gene match: 4. This CDR3 is built from 16 residues. CDR3 loop: CASSSIAGGNTGELFF. The DNA for the CDR3 is TGCGCCAGCAGCTCCATAGCGGGAGGCAACACCGGGGAGCTGTTTTTT.

The CDR3 bases are TGTGCCAGCAGCCAAGCGCTAGCGGACTACGGCGAGCAGTACTTC. It specifies CASSQALADYGEQYF. This rearrangement joins TRBV4-2 to TRBJ2-7, with TRBD2 matching 7 bases. Germline trimming cut 1 base from V and 6 bases from J; bases unmatched to any gene: 9. The CDR3 covers 15 residues. CDR1 is LGHNA and CDR2 is YNFKEQ in the germline V gene.

This clone was observed at least ten times. The chain uses TRBV28 and TRBJ2-1; D gene unclear. Germline V gene lookup returns CDR1 MDHEN and CDR2 SYDVKM. V was pared by 4 bases and J by 0 bases, with 7 bases between. The CDR3 is 14 residues long. The CDR3: CASSYPSSYNEQFF. The CDR3 coding sequence is TGTGCCAGCAGTTACCCTAGCTCCTACAATGAGCAGTTCTTC.

This clone came up many times. The gene calls are TRBV9 and TRBJ1-5; 7 nucleotides agree with TRBD1. Germline CDR1 SGDLS, CDR2 YYNGEE. CDR3 length: 17 amino acids. Unmatched junction bases numbered 19, after V lost 4 bases and J lost 9 bases. The CDR3 reads CASSPGPTQGVESPQHF. CDR3 DNA sequence: TGTGCCAGCAGCCCCGGGCCAACGCAGGGGGTTGAATCGCCCCAGCATTTT.

This clone has just one count. J is TRBJ1-2 and V is TRBV5-1; D unclear. Germline V gene sequence: CDR1 SGHRS, CDR2 YFSETQ. CDR3 length: 12 amino acids. V was trimmed by 5 bases and J by 9 bases, leaving 14 bases between them. CDR3 amino acids: CASRTDSLSYTF. In DNA, the CDR3 is TGCGCCAGCAGAACGGACTCACTCAGCTACACCTTC.

This chain connects TRBV14 to TRBJ2-5; 7 positions agree with TRBD1. This CDR3 is 16 amino acids long. Germline V lookup: CDR1 SGHDN, CDR2 FVKESK. V was clipped by 4 bases and J by 5 bases; unmatched bases: 13. As DNA, the CDR3 is TGTGCCAGCAGCCCAATAGGGGGCGGCCAGATGGAGACCCAGTACTTC. It specifies CASSPIGGGQMETQYF.

This chain uses TRBV28 with TRBJ1-1; possibly TRBD1 for D (5 bases). V was clipped by 2 bases and J by 6 bases, with 16 bases between them. CDR3 length: 15 residues. Per germline, CDR1 MDHEN and CDR2 SYDVKM. CDR3 nucleotide sequence: TGTGCCAGCAGTTTAGGGGCAGACCGAAGACCTGAAGCTTTCTTT. Its protein product is CASSLGADRRPEAFF.